The rows below give T cell receptor beta chains drawn from one sample of a study of CD8 T cells in ankylosing spondylitis. Via MiXCR, TCRdb re-called the 5' RACE reads, giving one row per CDR3 protein. The data show hundreds of thousands of distinct CDR3 sequences, with 12% seen just once and approximately 0.51% held by the top ten. Specimen: blood, either unsorted or a sorted T cell fraction (not recorded which). These receptors were collected from a male donor with ankylosing spondylitis. Both conserved end residues are part of each CDR3. Each record gives: J gene, V gene, clone size, D gene, CDR3 protein, CDR3 DNA. A D gene is named only where the DNA matches it firmly. Size tells how often a clone was seen (once, few, many) or the class of an expanded clone, and some rows leave it out.

TRBJ1-3 | TRBV4-1 | NA | NA | CASSQVNLGFIEDTIYF | TGCGCCAGCAGCCAAGTGAATCTGGGGTTCATCGAAGACACCATATATTTT
TRBJ2-3 | TRBV20-1 | few | TRBD2 | CKVLAASTDTQYF | TGCAAGGTACTAGCGGCCTCCACAGATACGCAGTATTTT
TRBJ1-6 | TRBV5-6 | NA | TRBD1 | CASRLWTGYNSPLHF | TGTGCCAGCCGACTATGGACAGGGTATAATTCACCCCTCCACTTT
TRBJ2-3 | TRBV6-1 | NA | NA | CASSPDRILGDTQYF | TGTGCCAGCAGCCCCGACAGGATCCTCGGTGATACGCAGTATTTT
TRBJ1-3 | TRBV27 | NA | NA | CASSLDGAFTGNTIYF | TGTGCCAGCAGTTTAGACGGCGCTTTTACTGGAAACACCATATATTTT
TRBJ2-7 | TRBV20-1 | few | NA | CSALTQDYEQYF | TGCAGTGCACTCACGCAAGACTACGAGCAGTACTTC
TRBJ2-1 | TRBV6-4 | few | TRBD2 | CASSANSGGYNEQFF | TGTGCCAGCAGTGCAAATAGCGGGGGCTACAATGAGCAGTTCTTC
TRBJ2-5 | TRBV5-6 | many | NA | CASSFTETQYF | TGTGCCAGCAGCTTTACAGAGACCCAGTACTTC
TRBJ1-1 | TRBV2 | few | NA | CASSDSGPEAFF | TGTGCCAGCAGTGATTCCGGGCCGGAAGCTTTCTTT
TRBJ2-7 | TRBV20-1 | NA | TRBD2 | CSAPRAGDPSYEQYF | TGCAGTGCCCCCCGGGCGGGGGACCCCTCCTACGAGCAGTACTTC
TRBJ1-3 | TRBV4-1 | NA | NA | CASSQDRVNTIYF | TGCGCCAGCAGCCAAGATAGGGTTAACACCATATATTTT
TRBJ2-2 | TRBV5-1 | once | NA | CASSLAVRGHGELFF | TGCGCCAGCAGCTTGGCCGTCAGGGGCCATGGGGAGCTGTTTTTT
TRBJ2-1 | TRBV28 | many | TRBD1 | CASSLWTGVSYNEQFF | TGTGCCAGCAGTTTATGGACAGGGGTCTCCTACAATGAGCAGTTCTTC
TRBJ2-5 | TRBV6-6 | few | NA | CASTTYQETQYF | TGTGCCAGCACCACGTACCAAGAGACCCAGTACTTC
TRBJ2-1 | TRBV20-1 | NA | TRBD2 | CSVRTSGGYEQFF | TGCAGTGTTAGGACTAGCGGGGGATATGAGCAGTTCTTC
TRBJ2-1 | TRBV3-1 | few | TRBD2 | CASSQDAGTSGDNEQFF | TGTGCCAGCAGCCAAGACGCGGGGACTAGCGGGGACAATGAGCAGTTCTTC
TRBJ2-7 | TRBV5-1 | many | NA | CASMEGGNTYEQYF | TGCGCCAGCATGGAGGGCGGGAATACCTACGAGCAGTACTTC
TRBJ2-7 | TRBV7-2 | NA | TRBD1 | CASSLGRTGYEQYF | TGTGCCAGCAGCTTAGGGAGGACAGGGTACGAGCAGTACTTC
TRBJ2-4 | TRBV7-2 | few | NA | CASSPFPRGKNIQYF | TGTGCCAGCAGCCCTTTCCCCAGGGGCAAAAACATTCAGTACTTC
TRBJ2-5 | TRBV24-1 | few | NA | CATSRGGGAGETQYF | TGTGCCACCAGCCGGGGTGGGGGCGCCGGGGAGACCCAGTACTTC
TRBJ1-5 | TRBV27 | NA | NA | CASSSHRARGQPQHF | TGTGCCAGCAGCTCCCACAGGGCGCGGGGTCAGCCCCAGCATTTT
TRBJ2-6 | TRBV5-6 | NA | TRBD1 | CASSWWTGGTNVLTF | TGTGCCAGCAGCTGGTGGACAGGGGGAACCAACGTCCTGACTTTC
TRBJ1-5 | TRBV4-2 | few | TRBD1 | CASSQAGQVNQPQHF | TGTGCCAGCAGCCAAGCGGGACAGGTTAATCAGCCCCAGCATTTT
TRBJ1-2 | TRBV4-3 | NA | NA | CASSLTTEGATPYGYTF | TGCGCCAGCAGCCTCACCACCGAAGGGGCCACACCCTATGGCTACACCTTC
TRBJ1-6 | TRBV4-2 | many | NA | CASSQDRDRRSPLHF | TGTGCCAGCAGCCAAGATCGGGACCGCCGTTCACCCCTCCACTTT
TRBJ2-3 | TRBV20-1 | NA | TRBD2 | CSAKVSGRRTDTQYF | TGCAGTGCTAAGGTTAGCGGGAGACGCACAGATACGCAGTATTTT
TRBJ2-5 | TRBV5-1 | NA | NA | CASSSALGGETQYF | TGCGCCAGCAGCTCCGCCCTGGGGGGAGAGACCCAGTACTTC
TRBJ2-1 | TRBV5-1 | few | TRBD2 | CASSWGGSYNEQFF | TGCGCCAGCAGCTGGGGGGGCTCCTACAATGAGCAGTTCTTC
TRBJ1-4 | TRBV15 | NA | TRBD1 | CATSRDQTGEKLFF | TGTGCCACCAGCAGAGATCAGACAGGGGAAAAACTGTTTTTT
TRBJ1-6 | TRBV6-1 | NA | TRBD1 | CASSQPRTGDYNSPLHF | TGTGCCAGCAGTCAACCGCGGACAGGGGATTATAATTCACCCCTCCACTTT
TRBJ1-2 | TRBV7-8 | NA | NA | CATSKGPTNYGYTF | TGTGCCACCAGTAAGGGACCTACTAACTATGGCTACACCTTC
TRBJ1-1 | TRBV28 | few | NA | CASRHLIGGLEAFF | TGTGCCAGCAGGCACCTGATAGGGGGGTTGGAAGCTTTCTTT
TRBJ2-1 | TRBV6-1 | once | NA | CASSEPRRGSEQFF | TGTGCCAGCAGTGAGCCTCGGAGGGGTAGTGAGCAGTTCTTC
TRBJ2-3 | TRBV7-2 | NA | TRBD2 | CASSLAPSGGETDTQYF | TGTGCCAGCAGCTTAGCGCCTAGCGGGGGCGAGACAGATACGCAGTATTTT
TRBJ1-2 | TRBV4-3 | few | TRBD1 | CASSTRTGGYTF | TGCGCCAGCAGCACCCGGACAGGAGGCTACACCTTC